Presented here are 8 T cell receptor beta chains from one specimen sequenced in a study of OX40 agonist ivuxolimab in advanced cancers. Clones were sequenced by immunoSEQ multiplex PCR, and TCRdb holds only the in-frame ones, with some missing. The sample holds approximately 77,000 clones, less than 95% seen once. Sequencing used CD4+ or CD8+ T cells sorted from blood, obtained in a trial of the OX40 agonist ivuxolimab. These receptors were collected from an adult with an advanced solid tumor such as melanoma, head and neck, liver or kidney cancer.

CDR3 in DNA: TGTGCCAGCAGTGTCGGGCCCCCTTCACCCCTCCACTTT. This codes for CASSVGPPSPLHF. The V call is TRBV2, the J call TRBJ1-6; D is undetermined. The CDR3 has 13 amino acids. Germline-derived CDR1 and CDR2 are SNHLY and FYNNEI. V was clipped by 4 bases and J by 9 bases, with 10 bases between them.

This sequence joins TRBV11-3 and TRBJ2-1; 14 bases match TRBD2. Germline trimming cut 4 bases from V and 7 bases from J; bases unmatched to any gene: 9. This CDR3 has 17 amino acids. The germline V gene encodes CDR1 SGHNT and CDR2 YENEEA. The CDR3 nucleotides read TGTGCCAGCAGCTCTTTGACTAGCGGGAGGGCCGGGAATGAGCAGTTCTTC. It translates to CASSSLTSGRAGNEQFF.

This sequence joins TRBV28 and TRBJ2-1; D is perhaps TRBD2 (6 bases). The germline gives CDR1 MDHEN, CDR2 SYDVKM. There are 14 residues in the CDR3. V shed 6 bases and J shed 2 bases, with 11 bases lying between them. The CDR3 sequence: CASSLAEPYNEQFF. In DNA form, the CDR3 reads TGTGCCAGCAGCTTAGCGGAGCCCTACAATGAGCAGTTCTTC. Looking up the rest from reference TRBV28 and TRBJ2-1 gives the full variable domain: DVKVTQSSRYLVKRTGEKVFLECVQDMDHENMFWYRQDPGLGLRLIYFSYDVKMKEKGDIPEGYSVSREKKERFSLILESASTNQTSMYLCASSLAEPYNEQFFGPGTRLTVL.

The chain links TRBV28 to TRBJ1-6; a weak D match, TRBD1 (5 bases). Germline V CDR1 and CDR2: MDHEN, SYDVKM. The CDR3 is made up of 14 amino acids. V dropped 9 bases and J dropped 10 bases, with 19 bases sitting between them. CDR3 region: CARAGEGVRSPLHF. In DNA form, the CDR3 reads TGTGCCAGGGCGGGGGAAGGGGTAAGGTCACCCCTCCACTTT. Full variable domain (missing parts from reference TRBV28 and TRBJ1-6): DVKVTQSSRYLVKRTGEKVFLECVQDMDHENMFWYRQDPGLGLRLIYFSYDVKMKEKGDIPEGYSVSREKKERFSLILESASTNQTSMYLCARAGEGVRSPLHFGNGTRLTVT.

The chain recombines TRBV18 with TRBJ2-5, with unresolved D. The CDR3 runs 13 residues. Germline V CDR1 and CDR2: KGHSH, LQKENI. Trimming pared 1 base from V and 1 base from J, leaving 4 bases between. The CDR3 loop is CASSPRSQETQYF. The CDR3 DNA reads as TGTGCCAGCTCACCACGGAGCCAAGAGACCCAGTACTTC.

The chain has TRBV4-1 and TRBJ2-2; 8 positions agree with TRBD1. Germline assignment: CDR1 MGHRA and CDR2 YSYEKL. The J segment lost 4 bases and the V segment lost 4 bases, leaving 11 bases of the junction unmatched. This CDR3 is built from 17 residues. The CDR3 region is CASSPKGAGGFTGELFF. The CDR3 DNA reads as TGCGCCAGCAGCCCTAAGGGGGCAGGGGGCTTCACCGGGGAGCTGTTTTTT.

This clone was seen just once. The chain carries TRBV4-1 and TRBJ1-2, with D tentatively TRBD1 (5 bases). V dropped 2 bases and J dropped 8 bases, with 15 bases sitting between them. From germline, CDR1 is MGHRA and CDR2 YSYEKL. The CDR3 covers 14 residues. In nucleotides, the CDR3 is TGCGCCAGCAGCCAACTTGACAGCCCGGGGGGCTACACCTTC. Protein: CASSQLDSPGGYTF.

The chain joins TRBV10-1 to TRBJ2-2; no clear D gene. Germline V gene sequence: CDR1 WNHNN, CDR2 SYGVQD (reference sequence). The CDR3 covers 16 residues. The V end was cut by 0 bases, the J end by 6 bases, with 14 bases between. DNA of the CDR3: TGCGCCAGCAGTGAGTCGACGGCTAGGACCGCCGGGGAGCTGTTTTTT. Protein: CASSESTARTAGELFF.